These T cell receptor beta chains were read from a single sample in a study of human T cells and chemical hapten exposure. TCRdb redid the calling of the RACE reads with MiXCR, one entry per CDR3 protein. The table lists 50,000 to 60,000 distinct CDR3 sequences, 9.5% to 15% of them singletons, with 2.4% in the top ten. Sample: whole blood, taken in connection with sensitization to the hapten diphenylcyclopropenone (DPC). These TCRs come from a man between 25 and 39 years old with alopecia areata. Some clones in this sample may be carry-over from other donors' samples. The CDR3 runs from the conserved cysteine through the conserved F or W. The order of the fields is D gene, V gene, J gene, clone size, CDR3 protein, CDR3 DNA. The D gene is left open where the match is weak. Expanded clones get a size class; other rows say once, few or many, or leave the size out.

.,TRBV12-3/TRBV12-4,TRBJ1-4,many,CASSSLDSANEKLFF,TGTGCCAGCAGTTCTTTGGACAGTGCGAATGAAAAACTGTTTTTT
TRBD1,TRBV5-1,TRBJ1-2,.,CASSVTGADRGYTF,TGCGCCAGCAGCGTGACAGGGGCCGATCGGGGCTACACCTTC
TRBD2,TRBV28,TRBJ2-1,few,CASTPILAGARAEQFF,TGTGCCAGCACTCCCATACTAGCGGGGGCACGCGCTGAGCAGTTCTTC
.,TRBV7-6,TRBJ2-5,many,CASSLEIGFQETQYF,TGTGCCAGCAGCTTAGAGATTGGCTTCCAAGAGACCCAGTACTTC
.,TRBV7-2,TRBJ1-2,.,CASSLDRVYGYTF,TGTGCCAGCAGCCTCGACAGAGTCTATGGCTACACCTTC
.,TRBV20-1,TRBJ1-6,few,CSARGRPNSPLHF,TGCAGTGCTAGGGGGCGCCCCAATTCACCCCTCCACTTT
.,TRBV27,TRBJ1-2,.,CASSLSRRGHYGYTF,TGTGCCAGCAGTTTATCGAGAAGGGGCCACTATGGCTACACCTTC
.,TRBV7-9,TRBJ1-1,many,CASSLETEAFF,TGTGCCAGCAGCTTAGAGACTGAAGCTTTCTTT
TRBD1,TRBV7-9,TRBJ2-7,many,CASIGVGDRAYEQYF,TGTGCCAGCATTGGGGTCGGGGACAGGGCCTACGAGCAGTACTTC
.,TRBV30,TRBJ1-3,few,CAWDSNGNTIYF,TGTGCCTGGGATAGTAATGGAAACACCATATATTTT
.,TRBV4-3,TRBJ1-4,.,CASSQDPRLATNEKLFF,TGCGCCAGCAGCCAAGATCCCCGGCTTGCAACTAATGAAAAACTGTTTTTT
TRBD1,TRBV28,TRBJ1-4,.,CASTDRGNEKLFF,TGTGCCAGCACCGACAGGGGTAATGAAAAACTGTTTTTT
.,TRBV5-1,TRBJ2-6,few,CASTPAPRQVLSSGANVLTF,TGCGCCAGCACACCGGCTCCGAGACAGGTGCTAAGCTCTGGGGCCAACGTCCTGACTTTC
TRBD1,TRBV11-1,TRBJ2-1,.,CASSPAPSQGFFENEQFF,TGTGCCAGCAGCCCGGCTCCCTCACAGGGGTTTTTCGAAAATGAGCAGTTCTTC
TRBD2,TRBV4-1,TRBJ2-7,.,CASSQRKTSGAPYEQYF,TGCGCCAGCAGCCAACGGAAGACTAGCGGGGCGCCCTACGAGCAGTACTTC
.,TRBV9,TRBJ2-7,.,CASSGTISYEQYF,TGTGCCAGCAGCGGGACGATCTCCTACGAGCAGTACTTC
TRBD1,TRBV12-3/TRBV12-4,TRBJ1-5,few,CASSPTGFSNQPQHF,TGTGCCAGCAGTCCGACAGGGTTTAGCAATCAGCCCCAGCATTTT
.,TRBV7-6,TRBJ2-7,many,CASSLGESYEQYF,TGTGCCAGCAGCTTAGGGGAGTCCTACGAGCAGTACTTC
.,TRBV6-4,TRBJ2-2,many,CASVKYRDKGELFF,TGTGCCAGCGTAAAATACAGGGACAAGGGGGAGCTGTTTTTT
.,TRBV9,TRBJ2-1,few,CASSASTHGDNEQFF,TGTGCCAGCAGCGCGTCGACTCATGGGGACAATGAGCAGTTCTTC
TRBD1,TRBV2,TRBJ1-5,few,CASSEQGARGQPQHF,TGTGCCAGCAGTGAGCAGGGGGCTCGTGGGCAGCCCCAGCATTTT
.,TRBV11-2,TRBJ2-1,.,CASSLPGVYNEQFF,TGTGCCAGCAGCTTACCAGGGGTGTACAATGAGCAGTTCTTC
.,TRBV7-2,TRBJ1-5,few,CASSLGIRGSNQPQHF,TGTGCCAGCAGCTTAGGAATCAGGGGAAGCAATCAGCCCCAGCATTTT
.,TRBV19,TRBJ1-5,few,CASRTANSNQPQHF,TGTGCCAGTAGGACGGCCAATAGCAATCAGCCCCAGCATTTT
TRBD1,TRBV10-3,TRBJ2-3,many,CAIRRTGDRTDTQYF,TGTGCCATCAGGAGGACAGGAGACCGCACAGATACGCAGTATTTT
.,TRBV10-3,TRBJ2-2,.,CAIQAAGELFF,TGTGCCATCCAAGCGGCCGGGGAGCTGTTTTTT
.,TRBV6-2/TRBV6-3,TRBJ2-3,.,CASSYSRGNTDTQYF,TGTGCCAGCAGTTACTCGAGGGGTAACACAGATACGCAGTATTTT